Listed below are T cell receptor beta chains from one sample, sequenced in a study of OX40 agonist ivuxolimab in advanced cancers. The assay was immunoSEQ multiplex PCR, and TCRdb's table has in-frame clones only and misses some. Of over 70,000 clones listed, 93% are singletons. The source material was CD4+ or CD8+ T cells sorted from blood, sampled in a trial of the OX40 agonist ivuxolimab. These receptor sequences come from an adult with an advanced solid tumor such as melanoma, head and neck, liver or kidney cancer. CDR3s include the opening cysteine and the closing phenylalanine or tryptophan. A D gene is named only where the DNA matches it firmly. Clone size is shown for a subset of rows, as once, few, many or a class of expanded clone.

- TRBJ1-1 TRBV9 - TGTGCCAGTAGGGGGGCAGCCGATGAAGCTTTCTTT CASRGAADEAFF
- TRBJ1-6 TRBV9 - TGTGCCAGCAGCGCGGACTCCTATAATTCACCCCTCCACTTT CASSADSYNSPLHF
- TRBJ2-2 TRBV27 - TGTGCCAGCAGCGCCCTCGGCGGGGAGCTGTTTTTT CASSALGGELFF
once TRBJ2-1 TRBV7-8 - TGTGCCAGCAGCTTAGACGGAAATGGCTACAATGAGCAGTTCTTC CASSLDGNGYNEQFF
- TRBJ2-5 TRBV27 - TGTGCCAGCAGTCCTACCCTTGAGGCGGGACAAGAGACCCAGTACTTC CASSPTLEAGQETQYF
- TRBJ2-5 TRBV28 TRBD2 TGTGCCAGCAGTTCCATCAGGACTAGCGGAGTCGGGACCCAGTACTTC CASSSIRTSGVGTQYF
- TRBJ1-5 TRBV9 - TGTGCCAGCAGCGAGGGCCCCACCAATCAGCCCCAGCATTTT CASSEGPTNQPQHF
once TRBJ1-2 TRBV13 TRBD1 TGTGCCAGCAGCTTCGTGAACAGGGGAGGCTACACCTTC CASSFVNRGGYTF
- TRBJ2-7 TRBV19 TRBD1 TGTGCCAGTAGTAGGGACAGGGGAGTATCCTACGAGCAGTACTTC CASSRDRGVSYEQYF
- TRBJ2-7 TRBV30 - TGTGCCTGGTGTGGACGGACCTCCTACGAGCAGTACTTC CAWCGRTSYEQYF
- TRBJ2-1 TRBV7-9 - TGTGCCAGCAGCCGAGGTTCCTACAATGAGCAGTTCTTC CASSRGSYNEQFF
- TRBJ2-3 TRBV2 TRBD1 TGTGCCAGGACTGGACAGGGCACAGATACGCAGTATTTT CARTGQGTDTQYF
- TRBJ1-1 TRBV25-1 - TGTGCCAGCAGTGAATCTTGGGCCGGCACTGAAGCTTTCTTT CASSESWAGTEAFF
once TRBJ1-5 TRBV19 - TGTGCCAGTAGTATGTGGGACGGAAGTACCCGTCAGCCCCAGCATTTT CASSMWDGSTRQPQHF
- TRBJ1-5 TRBV29-1 TRBD1 TGCAGCGCCGGGACAGGGCGAGGTCAGCCCCAGCATTTT CSAGTGRGQPQHF
once TRBJ1-5 TRBV19 - TGTGCCAGTAGTGCGGGGGCCAATCAGCCCCAGCATTTT CASSAGANQPQHF
- TRBJ1-1 TRBV19 - TGTGCCAGTAGTTCCGGGGCGGGGGGTGGCACTGAAGCTTTCTTT CASSSGAGGGTEAFF
- TRBJ2-1 TRBV27 - TGTGCCAGCAGTTGGGACCAATACAATGAGCAGTTCTTC CASSWDQYNEQFF
- TRBJ2-1 TRBV9 TRBD2 TGTGCCAGCAGCCCCGGGACTAGTCTCCTAGAGCAGTTCTTC CASSPGTSLLEQFF
- TRBJ2-7 TRBV11-2 TRBD1 TGTGCCAGCAGTCAAACAGGGGGTGTATACGAGCAGTACTTC CASSQTGGVYEQYF
- TRBJ2-1 TRBV7-9 TRBD1 TGTGCCAGCAGCTTCGGACAGGGCAGCTCCTACAATGAGCAGTTCTTC CASSFGQGSSYNEQFF
few TRBJ2-2 TRBV25-1 - TGTGCCAGCAACTGGTGGGGGGCCGGGGAGCTGTTTTTT CASNWWGAGELFF